Each of the 16 T cell receptor beta chains below was sequenced from the same sample in a study of blood T cell repertoires in COVID-19. TCRdb's copy holds only in-frame clones and misses some; the assay was immunoSEQ multiplex PCR. This table holds around 70,000 clones, roughly 90% found once. Specimen: peripheral blood. Receptors were obtained from a man in his fifties or sixties with COVID-19, enrolled during active disease.

CDR3 DNA: TGTGCCAGCAGCTTAAGAGGCAGGCGGGATATAGCAGATACGCAGTATTTT. The encoded protein is CASSLRGRRDIADTQYF. The rearrangement links TRBV7-3 to TRBJ2-3; tentatively, D is TRBD2 (6 bases). The CDR3 spans 17 residues. Germline V gene data show CDR1 as SGHTA and CDR2 as FQGTGA. Trimming took 1 base from V and 4 from J, leaving 18 bases between them.

The rearrangement joins TRBV6-5 to TRBJ2-7; tentatively, D is TRBD1 (6 bases). Germline CDR1 and CDR2: MNHEY and SVGAGI. Trimming took off 6 bases at V and 6 bases at J, with 12 bases between the two ends. CDR3 size: 12 residues. The chain's CDR3 is CASRVGTREQYV. The CDR3 DNA reads TGTGCCAGCAGAGTCGGGACACGCGAGCAGTACGTC.

This chain links TRBV5-1 with TRBJ2-5, with TRBD2 matching over 8 bases. The CDR3 has 14 amino acids. V trimming: 4 bases; J trimming: 3 bases; junction bases outside the gene matches: 5. Germline CDR1 reads SGHRS; CDR2 reads YFSETQ. The CDR3 DNA sequence: TGCGCCAGCAGCGACGGGAGGGGGGAAGAGACCCAGTACTTC. Its protein product is CASSDGRGEETQYF.

The rearrangement joins TRBV5-1 to TRBJ1-6, with D unresolved. CDR1 and CDR2 from the germline V gene are SGHRS and YFSETQ. The CDR3 contains 14 residues. V dropped 2 bases and J dropped 6 bases, with 9 bases sitting between them. CDR3 DNA sequence: TGCGCCAGCAGCTTTGGCCAGTCTAATTCACCCCTCCACTTT. Its translation: CASSFGQSNSPLHF. The full variable domain, rest sourced from reference TRBV5-1 and TRBJ1-6, is KAGVTQTPRYLIKTRGQQVTLSCSPISGHRSVSWYQQTPGQGLQFLFEYFSETQRNKGNFPGRFSGRQFSNSRSEMNVSTLELGDSALYLCASSFGQSNSPLHFGNGTRLTVT.

The chain uses TRBV29-1 and TRBJ2-3; D unresolved. The germline CDR1 and CDR2 sequences are SQVTM and ANQGSEA. The CDR3 loop spans 11 amino acids. With 5 bases removed from V and 5 bases from J, the gap between germline ends came to 8 bases. The CDR3 here is CSVTVVDTQYF. The DNA for the CDR3 is TGCAGCGTTACTGTGGTAGATACGCAGTATTTT.

This rearrangement joins TRBV19 to TRBJ2-2; TRBD1 matches 7 bases. The trim removed 3 bases at V and 0 bases at J, leaving 4 bases unmatched. This CDR3 contains 16 residues. In germline, CDR1 is LNHDA, CDR2 SQIVND (reference sequence). The CDR3 loop is CASSMMGTANTGELFF. CDR3 in DNA: TGTGCCAGTAGTATGATGGGGACAGCGAACACCGGGGAGCTGTTTTTT.

The chain joins TRBV28 to TRBJ1-2; D not certain. The germline V gene has CDR1 MDHEN and CDR2 SYDVKM. Trimming removed 7 bases from V and 4 bases from J, with 22 bases in between. This CDR3 is 16 amino acids long. The CDR3 DNA reads as TGTGCCAGCAACTCGGTCTGGGCCAGGCCATTCTATGGCTACACCTTC. It encodes CASNSVWARPFYGYTF.

This chain links TRBV12-3 or TRBV12-4 with TRBJ2-1; maybe TRBD1 (6 bases). CDR3 length: 13 amino acids. V was trimmed by 4 bases and J by 10 bases, leaving 14 bases between them. CDR3 sequence: CASSSQGLLEQFF. DNA of the CDR3: TGTGCCAGCAGTTCACAGGGTTTGCTGGAGCAGTTCTTC.

This chain connects TRBV3-1 (or the pseudogene TRBV3-2) to TRBJ2-1; D may be TRBD2 (5 bases). The CDR3 consists of 14 residues. Trimming pared 4 bases from V and 3 bases from J, leaving 10 bases between. CDR1 is LGHDT, CDR2 YNNKEL, per germline (reference sequence). The CDR3 reads CASSPGLFYNEQFF. CDR3 nucleotides: TGTGCCAGCAGCCCCGGACTCTTCTACAATGAGCAGTTCTTC.

The CDR3: CASSQEWRTMANEKLFF. CDR3 bases: TGCGCCAGCAGCCAAGAGTGGAGAACGATGGCTAATGAAAAACTGTTTTTT. The chain uses TRBV4-1 and TRBJ1-4; no reliable D call. The CDR3 has 17 amino acids. Trimming pared 0 bases from V and 3 bases from J, leaving 14 bases between. CDR1 is MGHRA and CDR2 is YSYEKL in the germline V gene.

The rearrangement uses TRBV7-2 and TRBJ2-4; TRBD1 might be the D (5 bases). The CDR3 contains 16 residues. Germline-derived CDR1 and CDR2 are SGHTA and FQGNSA. V was shortened by 0 bases and J by 6 bases, with 15 bases between the two germline ends. The CDR3 region is CASSLAAGSMGNIQYF. CDR3 DNA: TGTGCCAGCAGCTTAGCCGCAGGGTCAATGGGAAACATTCAGTACTTC. The full variable domain, its missing parts supplied by reference TRBV7-2 and TRBJ2-4, is GAGVSQSPSNKVTEKGKDVELRCDPISGHTALYWYRQSLGQGLEFLIYFQGNSAPDKSGLPSDRFSAERTGGSVSTLTIQRTQQEDSAVYLCASSLAAGSMGNIQYFGAGTRLSVL.

This clone was picked up one time. V gene TRBV13 combines with J gene TRBJ2-1; 13 bases map to TRBD2. CDR3 length equals 16 residues. V lost 4 bases and J lost 6; bases outside the gene matches: 6. Per germline, CDR1 PRHDT and CDR2 FYEKMQ (reference sequence). The CDR3 here is CASSSRTSGSVNEQFF. The CDR3 DNA reads as TGTGCCAGCAGCTCGAGGACTAGCGGGAGCGTCAATGAGCAGTTCTTC.

This chain uses TRBV20-1 with TRBJ2-3; possible D gene TRBD1, 5 bases. CDR1 is DFQATT and CDR2 is SNEGSKA in the germline V gene (reference sequence). The CDR3 is 13 residues long. Trimming removed 3 bases at V and 6 bases at J, with 13 bases between. CDR3 amino acids: CSASWGEWDTQYF. DNA of the CDR3: TGCAGTGCTAGTTGGGGCGAATGGGATACGCAGTATTTT.

The V gene is TRBV30, the J gene TRBJ1-4; D is undetermined. From germline, CDR1 is GTSNPN and CDR2 SVGIG (reference sequence). The CDR3 loop spans 16 amino acids. V lost 3 bases to trimming and J lost 0 bases, with 14 bases between them. CDR3 residues: CAWSFSRLTTNEKLFF. In DNA form, the CDR3 reads TGTGCCTGGAGCTTCTCGAGATTAACAACTAATGAAAAACTGTTTTTT. The full variable domain, rest sourced from reference TRBV30 and TRBJ1-4, is SQTIHQWPATLVQPVGSPLSLECTVEGTSNPNLYWYRQAAGRGLQLLFYSVGIGQISSEVPQNLSASRPQDRQFILSSKKLLLSDSGFYLCAWSFSRLTTNEKLFFGSGTQLSVL.

The V gene is TRBV7-6, the J gene TRBJ2-7; D unresolved. The germline V and J ends were trimmed by 1 base and 2 bases, with 6 bases remaining between them. From germline, CDR1 is SGHVS and CDR2 FNYEAQ. The CDR3 is 13 amino acids. This chain's CDR3 is CASSLDQAYEQYF. The CDR3 bases are TGTGCCAGCAGCTTAGACCAGGCCTACGAGCAGTACTTC.

The genes are TRBV9 and TRBJ2-3; D remains ambiguous. The CDR3 contains 16 residues. Trimming removed 4 bases from V and 6 bases from J, with 21 bases in between. The V gene's germline CDR1 is SGDLS and CDR2 YYNGEE. The CDR3: CASSPLPHQNTDTQYF. CDR3 nucleotides: TGTGCCAGCAGCCCCCTCCCTCACCAGAACACGGATACGCAGTATTTT. The full variable domain, rest sourced from reference TRBV9 and TRBJ2-3, is DSGVTQTPKHLITATGQRVTLRCSPRSGDLSVYWYQQSLDQGLQFLIQYYNGEERAKGNILERFSAQQFPDLHSELNLSSLELGDSALYFCASSPLPHQNTDTQYFGPGTRLTVL.